The present TCR beta chain was sequenced within a study of regulatory T cells in long-lasting Graves disease (dated by TCRdb to the early 2020s). Regarding the complete study: Persistent Graves' disease was defined as antithyroid drug treatment for over 5 years with persistently positive TSH receptor autoantibodies. Patients with persistent Graves' disease were compared with patients with newly diagnosed Graves' disease using TCR sequencing and RNA sequencing of peripheral blood. The study took place in China and was registered as a clinical trial. A total of some 33 samples were covered by TCR sequencing, comprising some 13 persistent and some 20 newly diagnosed Graves' disease patients. In the clinical cohort, patients with persistent Graves' disease had used antithyroid drugs for an average of about 10.3 years.

V and J lose 2 bases and 1 base, and a span of 15 bases separates them. Spanning cysteine to phenylalanine, the CDR3 consists of 16 amino acids. Only the CDR3 DNA stays, 48 bases, in frame from base 1. For CDR1 and CDR2, the germline V gene lists MNHNS and SASEGT. Library preparation used multiplex PCR. TCRdb shows the sequencer as Illumina HiSeq 4000. To build TCR beta libraries, CDR3 regions were amplified by Arm-PCR using iRepertoire HTBI primers. Before sequencing, the PCR products went through gel purification. In the original analysis: A total of 62 TRBV and 14 TRBJ segments were identified across samples and were used for gene usage analysis of CDR3 amino acid clonotypes. COPE and FqMerger were used to merge filtered high-quality paired reads into contigs. BLAST was used to align contigs to the IMGT TRBV, TRBD and TRBJ reference genes, and CDR3 was defined following IMGT. Clonotypes above 0.1% frequency were classified as highly expanded clones. Shannon entropy was used to measure repertoire diversity, and the Gini coefficient was used to measure V-J evenness. A clonotype was considered public if more than one individual shared it. TCRdb reran the public reads through fastp at Q25 and MiXCR, keeping productive beta chains. A single entry per CDR3 protein holds the most common genes and DNA from its merged rows. For this entry, the V and J calls and clone size follow TCRdb and not the study's own pipeline. The sample yields over 650,000 distinct CDR3 sequences; 30% were counted once. Jointly, the top ten make up 40% to 50% of the sample.

Results the study describes overall, beyond this receptor: Sequencing and analysis were limited to the TCR beta chain. Compared with newly diagnosed patients, persistent Graves' disease patients had lower TCR Shannon entropy and fewer highly expanded clones, which suggests clonal expansion. The study examined only peripheral blood because the primary lesion, thyroid tissue, could not be accessed. Persistent patients shared more public clonotypes among themselves (approximately 2,500) than newly diagnosed patients did (more than 850). The authors noted that the small sample size was a limitation that may lower accuracy. Persistent disease showed preferential use of TRBV28, TRBJ1-2 and TRBJ2-5, whereas newly diagnosed disease favored TRBV20-1 and TRBJ2-1.

A few counts support this clonotype. The antigen it binds to is not known. Per-base qualities were not stored, and no clone one base away is much larger. The label giving this sample's time point can be read as: persistent/refractory GD, antithyroid drugs over 5 years with positive TRAb. For both TCR sequencing and RNA sequencing, RNA was extracted from PBMCs in TRIzol. Graves' disease was diagnosed according to American Thyroid Association guidelines. Patients were recruited from an endocrinology department in Xi'an, China. Each patient gave approximately 9 milliliters of peripheral blood, collected in an EDTA anticoagulant tube. Ficoll Paque Plus density gradient separation was used to isolate PBMCs, and no further T cell sorting was performed. An Agilent 2100 Bioanalyzer and agarose gel were used to check RNA quality, and a NanoDrop 2000 was used to measure RNA concentration.

This receptor was obtained from a female donor with Graves disease. The sequencing here drew on peripheral blood mononuclear cells (PBMCs), taken when the disease was refractory, from a patient treated with antithyroid drugs. The chain links TRBV6-1 with TRBJ2-7; TRBD2 is a weak D gene call, 6 bases matching. The CDR3 in this case is CASSESGHSGSYEQYF. The DNA sequence is given as TGTGCCAGCAGTGAATCGGGTCATAGCGGATCCTACGAGCAGTACTTC.